This T cell receptor beta chain was profiled in a study of blood T cell repertoires in COVID-19. Study summary: Acute-phase and convalescent COVID-19 samples originated in the United States, Italy and Spain. Sample material is recorded as cDNA or gDNA derived from T cells, B-cell-depleted T cells, or PBMCs.

Original data processing: For nucleated cells, counts were estimated from reference gene primer amplification. This table comes from immunoSEQ multiplex PCR, and its TCRdb copy is limited to in-frame clones, with some not included. V and J calls and clone size are as listed in that table; D and trimming were resolved from the DNA. This table holds roughly 92,000 clones, 87% found once. The germline gives CDR1 SNHLY, CDR2 FYNNEI. The CDR3 sequence is 14 residues long. V lost 5 bases and J 2 bases, leaving 10 bases between the germline ends. The chain links TRBV2 to TRBJ1-5; possibly TRBD1 for D (6 bases). Sequencing was carried out using peripheral blood. The TCR comes from an elderly woman with acute or convalescent COVID-19. The CDR3 nucleotides are TGTGCCAGCAGTTCGGACAGCCGCAATCAGCCCCAGCATTTT. This gives the protein CASSSDSRNQPQHF.